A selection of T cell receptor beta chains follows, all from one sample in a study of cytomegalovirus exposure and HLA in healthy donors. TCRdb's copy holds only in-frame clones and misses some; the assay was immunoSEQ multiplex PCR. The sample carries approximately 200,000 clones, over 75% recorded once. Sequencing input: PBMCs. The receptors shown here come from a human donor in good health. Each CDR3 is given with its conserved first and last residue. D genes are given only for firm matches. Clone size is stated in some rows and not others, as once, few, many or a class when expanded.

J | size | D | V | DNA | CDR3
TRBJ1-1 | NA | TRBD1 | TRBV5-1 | TGCGCCAGCCGAGACTGGGACAGGGGGCTGAGATCTCTGAACACTGAAGCTTTCTTT | CASRDWDRGLRSLNTEAFF
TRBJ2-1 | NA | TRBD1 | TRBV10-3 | TGTGCCATCACCCTCGGACAGGGGCGCAACAATGAGCAGTTCTTC | CAITLGQGRNNEQFF
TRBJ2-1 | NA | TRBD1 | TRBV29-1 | TGCAGCGTCACCGACAGGGTGGGTGACAATGAGCAGTTCTTC | CSVTDRVGDNEQFF
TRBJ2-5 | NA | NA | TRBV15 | TGTGCCACCCGCCTGGCGGGGACCACCCAAGAGACCCAGTACTTC | CATRLAGTTQETQYF
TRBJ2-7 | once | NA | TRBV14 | TGTGCCAGCAGCCAAGCTCCCTACGAGCAGTACTTC | CASSQAPYEQYF
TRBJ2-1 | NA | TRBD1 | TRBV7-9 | TGTGCCAGCACCGAGGACAGGAGGCCCTACAATGAGCAGTTCTTC | CASTEDRRPYNEQFF
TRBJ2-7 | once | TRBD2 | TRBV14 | TGTGCCAGCAGCGAAACTAGCGGGAGGGCCTACGAGCAGTACTTC | CASSETSGRAYEQYF
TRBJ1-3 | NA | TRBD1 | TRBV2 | TGTGCCAGCAGTGAAGTTGCGGGACAGAGTGGAAACACCATATATTTT | CASSEVAGQSGNTIYF
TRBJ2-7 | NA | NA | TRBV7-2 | TGTGCCAGCAGCTTAGGCGCCAGGGGGGAAGAGCAGTACTTC | CASSLGARGEEQYF
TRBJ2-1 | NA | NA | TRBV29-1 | TGCAGCGCCGAAATCGTCACAGGTGAGCAGTTCTTC | CSAEIVTGEQFF
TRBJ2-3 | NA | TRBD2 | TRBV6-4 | TGTGCCAGCAGCCTTAGCGGGTCTAGCACAGATACGCAGTATTTT | CASSLSGSSTDTQYF
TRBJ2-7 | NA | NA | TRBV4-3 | TGCGCCAGCAGCCAAGATCGAGCGCGGGGCAGCTCCTACGAGCAGTACTTC | CASSQDRARGSSYEQYF
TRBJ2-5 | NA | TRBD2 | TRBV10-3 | TGTGCCATCAGCGATACGGGGGGGTCCGGGACTAGCGGGAGGGCCCGTCAGACCCAGTACTTC | CAISDTGGSGTSGRARQTQYF
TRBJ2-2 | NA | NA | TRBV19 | TGTGCCAGTAGTGTAAGAAGGGGTAACACCGGGGAGCTGTTTTTT | CASSVRRGNTGELFF
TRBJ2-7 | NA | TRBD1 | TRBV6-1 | TGTGCCAGCATCGAACAGGGGTTCTACGAGCAGTACTTC | CASIEQGFYEQYF
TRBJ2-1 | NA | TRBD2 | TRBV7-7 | TGTGCTAGCAGCTTAAGGCGGGGGGATGAGCAGTTCTTC | CASSLRRGDEQFF
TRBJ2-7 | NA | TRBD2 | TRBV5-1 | TGCGCCAGCAGCGTCCTAGCGGGAGTCTTGCAGTACTTC | CASSVLAGVLQYF
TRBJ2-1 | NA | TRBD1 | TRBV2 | TGTGCCAGCAGCCCTCCGGACAGGGGGCTGGTCAATGAGCAGTTCTTC | CASSPPDRGLVNEQFF
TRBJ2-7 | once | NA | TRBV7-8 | TGTGCCAGCAGCTTAGCCCAGGGTATCTACGAGCAGTACTTC | CASSLAQGIYEQYF
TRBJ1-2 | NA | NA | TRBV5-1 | TGCGCCAGCCACACAGGGCGGTCTAACTATGGCTACACCTTC | CASHTGRSNYGYTF
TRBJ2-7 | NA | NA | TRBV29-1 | TGCAGCGTTGTGAACAGGGCACACCCCTACGAGCAGTACTTC | CSVVNRAHPYEQYF
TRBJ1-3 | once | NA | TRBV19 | TGTGCCAGTACTGCAGCGGGCGCGGATAGAAACACCATATATTTT | CASTAAGADRNTIYF
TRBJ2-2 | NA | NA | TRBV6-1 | TGTGCCAGCAGGGGGCCGAACACCGGGGAGCTGTTTTTT | CASRGPNTGELFF
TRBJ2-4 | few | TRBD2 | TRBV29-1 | TGCAGCGTTGGAGGGCGGCTAGCGGGAGGGTTAAACATTCAGTACTTC | CSVGGRLAGGLNIQYF